The 29 T cell receptor beta chains presented below share a single source sample, sequenced in a study of human T cells and chemical hapten exposure. This sample's time point: patch test 2, 6 weeks after DPC sensitization. Treatment meaning: therapeutic diphenylcyclopropenone sensitization with weekly scalp DPC. TCRdb analysed the RACE reads with MiXCR anew, one entry per CDR3 protein. This sample yields around 82,000 distinct CDR3 sequences, of which about 6.3% are seen a single time; 1.3% belongs to the top ten. Specimen: whole blood, collected in connection with sensitization to the hapten diphenylcyclopropenone (DPC). These receptors all come from a woman aged 25 to 39 with alopecia areata. Some clones in this sample may be carry-over from other donors' samples.

CDR3 nucleotides: TGTGCCAGCAGTTTAAATCCTTATTCACCCCTCCACTTT. The encoded protein is CASSLNPYSPLHF. The chain has TRBV12-3 or TRBV12-4 and TRBJ1-6; no clear D. This CDR3 region has 13 residues. Trimming shortened V by 2 bases and J by 8 bases, and 7 bases separated the two germline ends.

There are many counts of this clonotype. The rearrangement uses TRBV12-3 or TRBV12-4 and TRBJ1-1, with no clear D. The CDR3 spans 12 residues. V was cut by 5 bases and J by 10 bases, with 14 bases left in between. CDR3 region: CASSLLSSGAFF. Here the CDR3 DNA reads TGTGCCAGCAGTCTACTCTCCTCGGGAGCTTTCTTT.

This clonotype has a count of ten or more. J is TRBJ2-3 and V is TRBV7-2; D gene uncertain. The length of the CDR3 is 16 residues. Germline assignment: CDR1 SGHTA and CDR2 FQGNSA. V was trimmed by 1 base and J by 0 bases, leaving 11 bases between them. The CDR3 DNA reads TGTGCCAGCAGCTTAGGGTCTACCCCAAGCACAGATACGCAGTATTTT. Residues: CASSLGSTPSTDTQYF.

This clonotype was observed at least ten times. This rearrangement joins TRBV7-9 to TRBJ1-1, with D unresolved. Germline lookup yields CDR1 SEHNR and CDR2 FQNEAQ (reference sequence). The CDR3 has 15 residues. Trimming pared 5 bases from V and 2 bases from J, leaving 15 bases between. For the CDR3, the DNA is TGTGCCAGCAGCCCCCGCGTTAGGGATAACACTGAAGCTTTCTTT. This encodes CASSPRVRDNTEAFF.

This clonotype was detected many times. This sequence joins TRBV29-1 and TRBJ2-7; 9 bases are shared with TRBD1. From germline, CDR1 is SQVTM and CDR2 ANQGSEA. The V gene end was trimmed by 3 bases and the J gene end by 6 bases; junction bases not matched to a gene: 12. CDR3 length: 15 amino acids. This CDR3 is CSVEKTGTGNGEQYF. The DNA of the CDR3 is TGCAGCGTTGAGAAGACCGGGACAGGGAACGGCGAGCAGTACTTC.

This clonotype was detected ten times or more. The chain is built from TRBV9 and TRBJ1-2; D remains ambiguous. In germline, CDR1 is SGDLS, CDR2 YYNGEE. V lost 0 bases and J 3 bases, leaving 12 bases between the germline ends. The CDR3 is 15 amino acids. The CDR3 coding sequence is TGTGCCAGCAGCGTAGGTCCCGGGAATGACTATGGCTACACCTTC. Amino acid sequence: CASSVGPGNDYGYTF.

This clonotype was seen many times. J is TRBJ1-1 and V is TRBV29-1, with D possibly TRBD1 on 5 matching bases. The V end lost 5 bases, the J end lost 3 bases, and 13 bases lay between the germline ends. CDR3 size: 13 residues. CDR1 and CDR2 from the germline V gene are SQVTM and ANQGSEA. This chain's CDR3 is CSVYRLRYTEAFF. CDR3 nucleotide sequence: TGCAGCGTTTACAGGCTGAGGTACACTGAAGCTTTCTTT.

This clonotype was detected ten times or more. V usage is TRBV7-9 and J usage is TRBJ2-7; 7 bases map to TRBD1. Germline CDR1 and CDR2: SEHNR and FQNEAQ (reference sequence). This CDR3 has 14 residues. J lost 5 bases, V lost 1 base, and 5 bases had no gene match. As DNA, the CDR3 is TGTGCCAGCAGCTTAGGACGGGACAGTGACGAGCAGTACTTC. It codes for CASSLGRDSDEQYF.

This clonotype appeared many times. The chain has TRBV19 and TRBJ1-1; D gene uncertain. Germline-derived CDR1 and CDR2 are LNHDA and SQIVND (reference sequence). V lost 6 bases and J 0 bases, leaving 8 bases between the germline ends. The CDR3 is made up of 13 amino acids. For the CDR3, the DNA is TGTGCCAGTAGAGGATGGGTGAACACTGAAGCTTTCTTT. Its translation is CASRGWVNTEAFF. The full variable domain, completed using reference TRBV19 and TRBJ1-1, is DGGITQSPKYLFRKEGQNVTLSCEQNLNHDAMYWYRQDPGQGLRLIYYSQIVNDFQKGDIAEGYSVSREKKESFPLTVTSAQKNPTAFYLCASRGWVNTEAFFGQGTRLTVV.

Ten or more counts support this clonotype. The chain links TRBV12-3 or TRBV12-4 to TRBJ2-3, with 11 bases aligning to TRBD2. This CDR3 is 17 amino acids long. V was clipped by 4 bases and J by 4 bases; unmatched bases: 10. The CDR3 DNA reads as TGTGCCAGCAGTTCCGAAAGTACTAGCGGGGGTGCAGATACGCAGTATTTT. Protein: CASSSESTSGGADTQYF.

This clonotype showed up many times. V usage is TRBV3-1 and J usage is TRBJ2-7; D not resolved. This CDR3 has 13 residues. Germline lookup yields CDR1 LGHDT and CDR2 YNNKEL (reference sequence). Trimming cost V 2 bases and J 2 bases, with 7 bases left between them. Here the CDR3 DNA reads TGTGCCAGCAGCCAATCCAGTACCTACGAGCAGTACTTC. Translated, it gives CASSQSSTYEQYF.

This clonotype came up many times. V and J are TRBV20-1 and TRBJ2-2; D ambiguous. Trimming left V 0 bases short and J 1 base short, with 9 bases between. Germline CDR1 DFQATT, CDR2 SNEGSKA (reference sequence). The CDR3 is 15 residues long. The CDR3 loop reads CSARDLEENTGELFF. CDR3 nucleotides: TGCAGTGCTAGAGATCTTGAGGAGAACACCGGGGAGCTGTTTTTT.

Details on this clonotype: Since a much larger clone is just one base distant, this may be a read error. This chain joins TRBV21-1 and TRBJ1-5; TRBD1, the D gene given by the table, was not confirmed from the DNA. TRBV21-1 is given as a pseudogene. The CDR3 sequence is 18 residues long. The CDR3 bases are TGTGCCAGCAGCAAAATGAGGCTGGGACAGAGTAGCAAACAGCCCCAGCATTTT. It is translated as CASSKMRLGQSSKQPQHF.

This clonotype was found a few times. The rearrangement uses TRBV14 and TRBJ2-5; D possibly corresponds to TRBD2 (6 bases). Trimming pared 0 bases from V and 5 bases from J, leaving 13 bases between. The CDR3 extends over 15 amino acids. Germline CDR1 SGHDN, CDR2 FVKESK. DNA of the CDR3: TGTGCCAGCAGCCAAGAGAGACTAGTGGGGGAGACCCAGTACTTC. It codes for CASSQERLVGETQYF.

This clonotype was counted ten times or more. This chain uses TRBV2 with TRBJ1-5; D unresolved. With 0 bases removed from V and 11 bases from J, the gap between germline ends came to 17 bases. CDR3 size: 15 residues. The germline V gene has CDR1 SNHLY and CDR2 FYNNEI. DNA of the CDR3: TGTGCCAGCAGTGAAGCGCTTCGCGGGCATTCAGCCCAGCATTTT. Amino acids: CASSEALRGHSAQHF.

The CDR3 reads CSARIAGYDSNQPQHF. The DNA for the CDR3 is TGCAGTGCTAGGATAGCTGGATACGATAGCAATCAGCCCCAGCATTTT. The chain recombines TRBV20-1 with TRBJ1-5, with no clear D. The CDR3 spans 16 residues. V was pared by 3 bases and J by 0 bases, with 15 bases between. Germline V gene lookup returns CDR1 DFQATT and CDR2 SNEGSKA (reference sequence).

This clonotype was counted a few times. J is TRBJ1-5 and V is TRBV5-5; D gene ambiguous. The germline V and J ends were trimmed by 2 bases and 1 base, with 7 bases remaining between them. The CDR3 loop spans 14 amino acids. CDR1 is SGHKS and CDR2 is YYEKEE in the germline V gene (reference sequence). CDR3 DNA: TGTGCCAGCAGCTTTGTCGACAGCAATCAGCCCCAGCATTTT. This sequence encodes CASSFVDSNQPQHF. The variable domain in full, completed from reference TRBV5-5 and TRBJ1-5, reads DAGVTQSPTHLIKTRGQQVTLRCSPISGHKSVSWYQQVLGQGPQFIFQYYEKEERGRGNFPDRFSARQFPNYSSELNVNALLLGDSALYLCASSFVDSNQPQHFGDGTRLSIL.

In this sample, this clonotype turned up many times. This chain uses TRBV6-2 or TRBV6-3 with TRBJ2-3; D remains unclear. Germline-derived CDR1 and CDR2 are MNHEY and SVGEGT. This CDR3 region has 13 residues. Trimming stripped 5 bases from V and 1 base from J, with 7 bases between. As DNA, the CDR3 is TGTGCCAGCAGTGAGGACGGCACAGATACGCAGTATTTT. Translated, it gives CASSEDGTDTQYF.

The chain is built from TRBV3-1 and TRBJ2-2; perhaps TRBD2 as D (5 bases). V shed 4 bases and J shed 0 bases, with 15 bases lying between them. Germline V gene data show CDR1 as LGHDT and CDR2 as YNNKEL (reference sequence). This CDR3 is 17 amino acids long. The CDR3 protein is CASSRRGSTPNTGELFF. CDR3 DNA: TGTGCCAGCAGCCGACGCGGGTCGACCCCGAACACCGGGGAGCTGTTTTTT.

Details on this clonotype: This sequence may be a read error, since a much larger clone differs from it by one base. The V and J genes are TRBV20-1 and TRBJ2-7; D is unclear. The CDR3 totals 13 residues. Germline V gene sequence: CDR1 DFQATT, CDR2 SNEGSKA (reference sequence). Here the CDR3 reads CSAGDRKPYEQYF. CDR3 nucleotides: TGCAGTGCTGGAGATAGAAAACCTTACGAGCAGTACTTC.

This chain joins TRBV27 and TRBJ1-2; 7 bases are a match to TRBD1. Trimming removed 6 bases from V and 2 bases from J; junction bases left unmatched: 6. There are 14 residues in the CDR3. Germline lookup yields CDR1 MNHEY and CDR2 SMNVEV (reference sequence). This CDR3 reads CASSPTGANYGYTF. The CDR3, as DNA: TGTGCCAGCAGCCCAACAGGGGCGAACTATGGCTACACCTTC.

At least ten counts were recorded for this clonotype. The CDR3 sequence: CASSQQLQRGTEAFF. As DNA, the CDR3 is TGTGCCAGCAGCCAACAACTACAGCGGGGGACTGAAGCTTTCTTT. The chain is built from TRBV6-5 and TRBJ1-1; D may be TRBD1 (5 bases). Germline lookup yields CDR1 MNHEY and CDR2 SVGAGI. Trimming left V 6 bases short and J 5 bases short, with 19 bases between. The CDR3 runs 15 residues.

The V call is TRBV14, the J call TRBJ1-2; 7 bases are a match to TRBD1. The germline V gene encodes CDR1 SGHDN and CDR2 FVKESK. The CDR3 extends over 16 amino acids. Losses at the gene ends were 1 base for V and 0 bases for J; bases not matched to a gene: 5. CDR3 residues: CASSQGGTAANYGYTF. The DNA for the CDR3 is TGTGCCAGCAGCCAAGGAGGGACAGCCGCTAACTATGGCTACACCTTC.

This clonotype was counted at least ten times. The rearrangement uses TRBV7-9 and TRBJ1-2; TRBD1 might be the D (5 bases). This CDR3 region has 16 residues. Per germline, CDR1 SEHNR and CDR2 FQNEAQ (reference sequence). The germline V and J ends were trimmed by 0 bases and 2 bases, with 13 bases remaining between them. CDR3 in DNA: TGTGCCAGCAGCTTAGCGCGGGCAGGGCACAACTATGGCTACACCTTC. Encoded protein: CASSLARAGHNYGYTF.

This clonotype was counted ten times or more. This chain uses TRBV12-3 or TRBV12-4 with TRBJ2-1; D gene ambiguous. Trimming shortened V by 2 bases and J by 11 bases, and 13 bases separated the two germline ends. The CDR3 is 13 residues long. The CDR3: CASSLIAPLKQFF. The CDR3 DNA reads TGTGCCAGCAGTTTAATCGCGCCTCTCAAGCAGTTCTTC.

The chain carries TRBV7-9 and TRBJ1-4, with D hard to call. V lost 5 bases and J lost 7, with 20 bases in between. This CDR3 comprises 16 residues. Per germline, CDR1 SEHNR and CDR2 FQNEAQ (reference sequence). CDR3 in amino acids: CASSKNPARVAEKLFF. The DNA for the CDR3 is TGTGCCAGCAGCAAAAATCCAGCGAGGGTGGCTGAAAAACTGTTTTTT.

This clonotype was detected only a few times. The V call is TRBV12-3 or TRBV12-4, the J call TRBJ2-7, with 12 bases aligning to TRBD1. The CDR3 is 15 residues long. The J segment lost 4 bases and the V segment lost 7 bases, leaving 8 bases of the junction unmatched. The CDR3 reads CASTPGTGGKYEQYF. The CDR3 DNA is TGTGCCAGCACCCCAGGGACAGGGGGCAAGTACGAGCAGTACTTC.

This clonotype came up a few times. V gene TRBV5-1 combines with J gene TRBJ2-3; D might be TRBD1 (5 bases). This CDR3 region has 17 residues. Germline V lookup: CDR1 SGHRS, CDR2 YFSETQ. V shed 0 bases and J shed 1 base, with 15 bases lying between them. The CDR3 protein is CASSLGPPAGRTDTQYF. The CDR3 region has the DNA TGCGCCAGCAGCTTGGGCCCCCCGGCAGGGCGCACAGATACGCAGTATTTT.

CDR3 sequence reads: CASSIGNSPLHF. Here the CDR3 DNA reads TGTGCCAGTAGTATAGGCAATTCACCCCTCCACTTT. J is TRBJ1-6 and V is TRBV19, with no clear D. V lost 1 base, J lost 7 bases, and 2 bases lay in between. Germline assignment: CDR1 LNHDA and CDR2 SQIVND (reference sequence). The CDR3 is 12 residues long.